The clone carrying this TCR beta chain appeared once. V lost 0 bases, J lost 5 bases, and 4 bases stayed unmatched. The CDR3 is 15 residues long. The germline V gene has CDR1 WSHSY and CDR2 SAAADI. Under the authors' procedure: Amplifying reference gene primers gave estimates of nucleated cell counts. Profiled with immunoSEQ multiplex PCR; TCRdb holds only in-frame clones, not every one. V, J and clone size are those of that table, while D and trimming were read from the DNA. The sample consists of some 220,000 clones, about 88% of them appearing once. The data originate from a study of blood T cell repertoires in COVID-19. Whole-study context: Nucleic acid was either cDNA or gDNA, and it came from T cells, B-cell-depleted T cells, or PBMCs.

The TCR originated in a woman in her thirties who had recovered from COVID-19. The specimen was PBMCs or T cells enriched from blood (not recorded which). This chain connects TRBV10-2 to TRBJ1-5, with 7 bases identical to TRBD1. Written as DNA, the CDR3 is TGCGCCAGCAGTGAGTCGAACAGGGGCTATCAGCCCCAGCATTTT. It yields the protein CASSESNRGYQPQHF.